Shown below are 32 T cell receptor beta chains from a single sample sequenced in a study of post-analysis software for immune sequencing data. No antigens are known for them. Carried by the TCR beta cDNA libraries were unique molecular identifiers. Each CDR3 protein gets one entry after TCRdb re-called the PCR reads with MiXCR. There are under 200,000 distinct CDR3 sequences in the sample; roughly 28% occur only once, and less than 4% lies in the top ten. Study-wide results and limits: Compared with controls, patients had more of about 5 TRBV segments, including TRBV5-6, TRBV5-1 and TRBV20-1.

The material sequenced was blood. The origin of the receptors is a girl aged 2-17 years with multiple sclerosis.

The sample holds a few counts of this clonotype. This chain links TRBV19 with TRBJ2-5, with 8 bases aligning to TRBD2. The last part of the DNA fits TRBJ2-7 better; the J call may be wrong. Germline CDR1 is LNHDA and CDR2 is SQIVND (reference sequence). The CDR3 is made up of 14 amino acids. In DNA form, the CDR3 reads TGTGCCAGTTCCCGGGGGGGCCCACCCTACGAGCAGTACTTC. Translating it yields CASSRGGPPYEQYF.

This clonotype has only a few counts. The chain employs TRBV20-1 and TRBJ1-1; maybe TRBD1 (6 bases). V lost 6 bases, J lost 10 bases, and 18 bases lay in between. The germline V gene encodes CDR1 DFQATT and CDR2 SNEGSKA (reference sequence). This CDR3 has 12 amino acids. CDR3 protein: CSATPGGRRAFF. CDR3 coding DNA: TGCAGTGCGACACCCGGGGGGCGCCGAGCTTTCTTT.

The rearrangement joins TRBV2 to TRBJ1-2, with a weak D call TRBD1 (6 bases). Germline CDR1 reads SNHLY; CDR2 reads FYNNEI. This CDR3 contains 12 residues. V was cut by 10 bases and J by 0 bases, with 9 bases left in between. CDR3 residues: CATDRSNYGYTF. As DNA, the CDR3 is TGTGCCACCGACAGGTCTAACTATGGCTACACCTTC.

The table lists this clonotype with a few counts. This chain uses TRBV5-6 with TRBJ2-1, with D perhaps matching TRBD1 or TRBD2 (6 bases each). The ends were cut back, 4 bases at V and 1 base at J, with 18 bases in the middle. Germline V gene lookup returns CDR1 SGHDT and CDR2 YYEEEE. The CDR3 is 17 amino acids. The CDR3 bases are TGTGCCAGCAGCCGGGTGAAAGGGGGGATTTCCTACAATGAGCAGTTCTTC. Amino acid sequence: CASSRVKGGISYNEQFF.

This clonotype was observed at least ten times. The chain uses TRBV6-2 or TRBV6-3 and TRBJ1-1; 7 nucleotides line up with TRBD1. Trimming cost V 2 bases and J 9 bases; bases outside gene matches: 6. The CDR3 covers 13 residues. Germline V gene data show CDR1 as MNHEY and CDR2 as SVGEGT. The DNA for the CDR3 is TGTGCCAGCAGTTACCAGGGGACAGTACAAGCTTTCTTT. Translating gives CASSYQGTVQAFF.

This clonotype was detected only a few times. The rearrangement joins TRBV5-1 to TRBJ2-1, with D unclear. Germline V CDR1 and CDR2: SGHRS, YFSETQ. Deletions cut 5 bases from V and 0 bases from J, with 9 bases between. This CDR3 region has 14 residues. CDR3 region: CASRSEFSYNEQFF. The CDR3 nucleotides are TGCGCCAGCAGGTCGGAATTCTCCTACAATGAGCAGTTCTTC.

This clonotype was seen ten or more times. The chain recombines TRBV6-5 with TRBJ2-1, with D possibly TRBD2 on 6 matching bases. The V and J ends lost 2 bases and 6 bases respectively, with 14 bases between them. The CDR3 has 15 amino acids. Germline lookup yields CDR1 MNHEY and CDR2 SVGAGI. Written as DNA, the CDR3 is TGTGCCAGCAGTTACACCGGGAGACTTTCCAATGAGCAGTTCTTC. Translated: CASSYTGRLSNEQFF.

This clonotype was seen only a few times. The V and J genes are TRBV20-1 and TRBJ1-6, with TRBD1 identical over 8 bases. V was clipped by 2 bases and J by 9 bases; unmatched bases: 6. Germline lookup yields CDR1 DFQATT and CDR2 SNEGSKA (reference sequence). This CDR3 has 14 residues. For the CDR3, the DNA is TGCAGTGCTAGAAGAGGACAGGGTACTTCACCCCTCCACTTT. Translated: CSARRGQGTSPLHF.

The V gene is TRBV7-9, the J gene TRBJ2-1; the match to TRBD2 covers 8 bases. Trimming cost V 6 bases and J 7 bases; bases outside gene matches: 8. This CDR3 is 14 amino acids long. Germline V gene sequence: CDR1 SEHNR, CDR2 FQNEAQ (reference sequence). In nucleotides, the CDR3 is TGTGCCAGCAGTCACGGGACTAGGAATAATGAGCAGTTCTTC. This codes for CASSHGTRNNEQFF.

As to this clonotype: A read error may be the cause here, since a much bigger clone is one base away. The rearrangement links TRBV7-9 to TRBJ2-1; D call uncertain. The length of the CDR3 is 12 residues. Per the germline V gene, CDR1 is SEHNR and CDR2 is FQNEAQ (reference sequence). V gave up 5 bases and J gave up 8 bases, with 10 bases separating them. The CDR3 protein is CASSRRLDEQFF. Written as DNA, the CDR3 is TGTGCCAGCAGCCGCAGATTAGATGAGCAGTTCTTC.

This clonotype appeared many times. The CDR3 spells CSGKGTSGREGHEQFF. CDR3 bases: TGCAGCGGAAAAGGGACTAGCGGGAGGGAGGGCCATGAGCAGTTCTTC. The chain links TRBV29-1 to TRBJ2-1; 16 nucleotides line up with TRBD2. The germline CDR1 and CDR2 sequences are SQVTM and ANQGSEA. The CDR3 runs to 16 residues. The V gene end was trimmed by 7 bases and the J gene end by 8 bases; junction bases not matched to a gene: 11.

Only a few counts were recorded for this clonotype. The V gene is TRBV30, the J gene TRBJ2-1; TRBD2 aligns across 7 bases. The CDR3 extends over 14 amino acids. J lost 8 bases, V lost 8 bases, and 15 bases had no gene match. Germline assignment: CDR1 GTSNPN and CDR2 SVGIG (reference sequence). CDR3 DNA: TGTGCCGGCCTTAGGAGGGAGGGCCTCGATGAGCAGTTCTTC. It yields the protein CAGLRREGLDEQFF.

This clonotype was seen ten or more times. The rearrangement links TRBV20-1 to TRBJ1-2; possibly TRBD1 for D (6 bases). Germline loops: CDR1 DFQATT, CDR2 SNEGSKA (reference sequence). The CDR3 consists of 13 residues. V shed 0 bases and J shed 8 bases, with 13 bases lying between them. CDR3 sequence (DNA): TGCAGTGCTAGAGAATCAGGGGTCGGCGGCTACACCTTC. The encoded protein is CSARESGVGGYTF.

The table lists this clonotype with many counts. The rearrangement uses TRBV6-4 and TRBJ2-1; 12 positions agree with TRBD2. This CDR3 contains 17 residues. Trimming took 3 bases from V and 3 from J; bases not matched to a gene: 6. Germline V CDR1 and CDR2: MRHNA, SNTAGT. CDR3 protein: CASSEWASGRGYNEQFF. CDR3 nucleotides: TGTGCCAGCAGTGAATGGGCTAGCGGGAGGGGCTACAATGAGCAGTTCTTC.

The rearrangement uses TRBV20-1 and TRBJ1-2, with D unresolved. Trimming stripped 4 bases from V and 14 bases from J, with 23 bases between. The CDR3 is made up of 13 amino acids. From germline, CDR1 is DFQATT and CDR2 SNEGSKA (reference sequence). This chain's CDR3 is CSAMPGSNYGHTF. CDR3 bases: TGCAGTGCTATGCCCGGGAGTAACTATGGCCATACCTTC.

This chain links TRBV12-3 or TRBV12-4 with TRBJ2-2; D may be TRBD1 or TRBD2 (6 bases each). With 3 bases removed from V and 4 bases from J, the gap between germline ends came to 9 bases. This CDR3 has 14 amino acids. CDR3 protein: CASSLRGATGELFF. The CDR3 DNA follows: TGTGCCAGCAGTTTGAGGGGGGCCACCGGGGAGCTGTTTTTT.

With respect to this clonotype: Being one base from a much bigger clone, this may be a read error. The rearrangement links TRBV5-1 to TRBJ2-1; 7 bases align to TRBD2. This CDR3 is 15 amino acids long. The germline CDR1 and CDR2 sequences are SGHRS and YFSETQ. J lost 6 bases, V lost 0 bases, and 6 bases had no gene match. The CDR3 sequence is CASSLEPAGRNEQFF. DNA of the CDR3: TGCGCCAGCAGCTTGGAACCAGCGGGGCGCAATGAGCAGTTCTTC.

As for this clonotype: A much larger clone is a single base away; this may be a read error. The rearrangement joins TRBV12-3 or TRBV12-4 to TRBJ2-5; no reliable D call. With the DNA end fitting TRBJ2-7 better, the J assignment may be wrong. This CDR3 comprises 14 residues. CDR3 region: CASRLAVPPYEQYF. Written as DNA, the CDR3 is TGTGCCAGCAGGTTGGCGGTGCCCCCCTACGAGCAGTACTTC.

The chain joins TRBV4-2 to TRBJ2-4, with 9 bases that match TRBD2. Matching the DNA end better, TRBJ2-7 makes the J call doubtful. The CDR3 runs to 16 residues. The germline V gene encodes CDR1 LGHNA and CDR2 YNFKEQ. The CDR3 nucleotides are TGTGCCAGCAGCCAAGATTGGGGGACTAGCCCCTACGAGCAGTACTTC. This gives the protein CASSQDWGTSPYEQYF.

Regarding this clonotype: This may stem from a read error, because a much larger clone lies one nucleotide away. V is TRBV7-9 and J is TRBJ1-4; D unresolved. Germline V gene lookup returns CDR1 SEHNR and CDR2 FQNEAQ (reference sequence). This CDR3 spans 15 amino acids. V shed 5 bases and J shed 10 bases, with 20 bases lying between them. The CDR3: CASSPSHGQTGKLFF. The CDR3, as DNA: TGTGCCAGCAGCCCAAGTCACGGTCAGACTGGAAAACTGTTTTTT.

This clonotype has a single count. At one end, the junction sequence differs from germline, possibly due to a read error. DNA for the CDR3: TGTGCCGGCAGGAGACCGGGAGAGCGCGAGCAGTACTTC. This gives the protein CAGRRPGEREQYF. The chain recombines TRBV28 with TRBJ2-5; D is possibly TRBD2 (6 bases). The J call may be mistaken, given a closer DNA end match to TRBJ2-7. The CDR3 extends over 13 amino acids. CDR1 and CDR2 from the germline V gene are MDHEN and SYDVKM.

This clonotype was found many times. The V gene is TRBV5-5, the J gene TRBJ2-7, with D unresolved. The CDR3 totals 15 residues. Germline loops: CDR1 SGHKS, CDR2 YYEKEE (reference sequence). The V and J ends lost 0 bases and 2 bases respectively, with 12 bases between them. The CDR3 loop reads CASSLVWLGTYEQYF. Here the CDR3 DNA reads TGTGCCAGCAGCTTGGTCTGGTTGGGGACCTACGAGCAGTACTTC. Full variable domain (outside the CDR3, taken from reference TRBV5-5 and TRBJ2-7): DAGVTQSPTHLIKTRGQQVTLRCSPISGHKSVSWYQQVLGQGPQFIFQYYEKEERGRGNFPDRFSARQFPNYSSELNVNALLLGDSALYLCASSLVWLGTYEQYFGPGTRLTVT.

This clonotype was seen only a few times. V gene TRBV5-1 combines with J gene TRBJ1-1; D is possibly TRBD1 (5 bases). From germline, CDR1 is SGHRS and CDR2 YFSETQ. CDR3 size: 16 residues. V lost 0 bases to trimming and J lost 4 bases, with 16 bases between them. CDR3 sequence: CASSLAGWGGGTEAFF. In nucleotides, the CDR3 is TGCGCCAGCAGCTTGGCCGGGTGGGGCGGTGGCACTGAAGCTTTCTTT.

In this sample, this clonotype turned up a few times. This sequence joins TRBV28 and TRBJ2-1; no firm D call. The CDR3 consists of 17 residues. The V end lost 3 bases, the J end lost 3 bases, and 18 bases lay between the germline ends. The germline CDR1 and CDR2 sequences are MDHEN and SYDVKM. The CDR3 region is CASSFPLDKTLYNEQFF. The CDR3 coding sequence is TGTGCCAGCAGTTTTCCCCTCGACAAGACACTCTACAATGAGCAGTTCTTC. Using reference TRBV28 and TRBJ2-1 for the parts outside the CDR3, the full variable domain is DVKVTQSSRYLVKRTGEKVFLECVQDMDHENMFWYRQDPGLGLRLIYFSYDVKMKEKGDIPEGYSVSREKKERFSLILESASTNQTSMYLCASSFPLDKTLYNEQFFGPGTRLTVL.

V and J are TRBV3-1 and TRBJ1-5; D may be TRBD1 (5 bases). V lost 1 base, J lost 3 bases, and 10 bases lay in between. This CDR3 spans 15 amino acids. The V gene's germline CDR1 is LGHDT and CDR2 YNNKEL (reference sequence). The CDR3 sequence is CASSQGGHANQPQHF. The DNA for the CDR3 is TGTGCCAGCAGCCAAGGTGGACACGCCAATCAGCCCCAGCATTTT.

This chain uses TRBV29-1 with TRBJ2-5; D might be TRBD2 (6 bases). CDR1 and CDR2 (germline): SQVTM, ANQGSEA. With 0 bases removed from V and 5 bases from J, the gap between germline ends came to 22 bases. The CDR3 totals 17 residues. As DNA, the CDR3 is TGCAGCGTTGAAGACTCCACCCACCTTCTAGCGAGGGAGACCCAGTACTTC. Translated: CSVEDSTHLLARETQYF. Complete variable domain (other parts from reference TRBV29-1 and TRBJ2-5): SAVISQKPSRDICQRGTSLTIQCQVDSQVTMMFWYRQQPGQSLTLIATANQGSEATYESGFVIDKFPISRPNLTFSTLTVSNMSPEDSSIYLCSVEDSTHLLARETQYFGPGTRLLVL.

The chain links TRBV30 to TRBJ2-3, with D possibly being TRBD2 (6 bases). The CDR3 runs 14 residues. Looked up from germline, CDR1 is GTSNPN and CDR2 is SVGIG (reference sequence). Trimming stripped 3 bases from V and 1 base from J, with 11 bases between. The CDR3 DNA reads TGTGCCTGGAGAAGCGGGTCCCGCACAGATACGCAGTATTTT. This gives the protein CAWRSGSRTDTQYF.

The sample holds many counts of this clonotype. CDR3 bases: TGCGCCAGCAGCGGGGTAAAGGGGGGACAAGAGACCCAGTACTTC. This codes for CASSGVKGGQETQYF. The chain links TRBV10-2 to TRBJ2-5; D could derive from TRBD1 or TRBD2 (6 bases each). The CDR3 totals 15 residues. The V end lost 6 bases, the J end lost 2 bases, and 16 bases lay between the germline ends. Per germline, CDR1 WSHSY and CDR2 SAAADI.

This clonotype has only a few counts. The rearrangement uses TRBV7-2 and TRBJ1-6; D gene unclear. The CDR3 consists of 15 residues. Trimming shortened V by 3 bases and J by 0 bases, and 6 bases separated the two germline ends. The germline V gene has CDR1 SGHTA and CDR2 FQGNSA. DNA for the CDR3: TGTGCCAGCAGCTTTGAAACCTCCTATAATTCACCCCTCCACTTT. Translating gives CASSFETSYNSPLHF.

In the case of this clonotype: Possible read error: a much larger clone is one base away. This chain's CDR3 is CASSLAEGGFNEKPFF. The CDR3 DNA follows: TGTGCCAGCAGTTTAGCAGAGGGGGGCTTTAATGAAAAACCGTTTTTT. The chain uses TRBV12-3 or TRBV12-4 and TRBJ1-4, with D possibly TRBD1 on 6 matching bases. CDR3 length: 16 residues.

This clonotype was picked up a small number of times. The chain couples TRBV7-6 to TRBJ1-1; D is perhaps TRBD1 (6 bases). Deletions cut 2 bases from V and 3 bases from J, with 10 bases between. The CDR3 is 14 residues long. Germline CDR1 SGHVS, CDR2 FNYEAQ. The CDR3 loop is CASSLQGHHTEAFF. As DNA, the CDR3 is TGTGCCAGCAGCTTACAGGGGCATCACACTGAAGCTTTCTTT.

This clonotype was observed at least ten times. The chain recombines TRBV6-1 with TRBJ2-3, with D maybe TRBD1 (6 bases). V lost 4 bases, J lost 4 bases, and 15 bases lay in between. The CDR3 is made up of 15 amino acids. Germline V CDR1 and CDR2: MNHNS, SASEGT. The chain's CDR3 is CASSGRTQGSDTQYF. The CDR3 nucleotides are TGTGCCAGCAGTGGACGTACGCAGGGGTCAGATACGCAGTATTTT.